These T cell receptor beta chains were read from a single sample in a study of a mutant IDH1 vaccine in newly diagnosed glioma. Measured with immunoSEQ multiplex PCR; TCRdb has only the in-frame clones, and not every one. The table includes around 33,000 clones, over 60% detected once. Source: peripheral blood mononuclear cells (PBMCs), taken from a glioma patient treated with radiotherapy, temozolomide or both. Receptors originate from a man in his fifties or sixties with glioma. Some clones in this sample may be carry-over from other donors' samples. CDR3s include the opening cysteine and the closing phenylalanine or tryptophan. Fields, in order: CDR3 protein, J gene, clone size, D gene, V gene. D genes are given only for firm matches. Size is stated for part of the rows, as once, few or many counts, or as a class when the clone is expanded.

cdr3_aa: CASSFTGENTEAFF
j_call: TRBJ1-1
clone_size: .
d_call: TRBD1
v_call: TRBV5-1

cdr3_aa: CASSRVGYTF
j_call: TRBJ1-2
clone_size: .
d_call: .
v_call: TRBV19

cdr3_aa: CASSLTGVAGGLRKNEQYF
j_call: TRBJ2-7
clone_size: .
d_call: TRBD2
v_call: TRBV27

cdr3_aa: CAISDPGQGYEQYF
j_call: TRBJ2-7
clone_size: .
d_call: TRBD1
v_call: TRBV10-3

cdr3_aa: CASSRRQIGRSSGANVLTF
j_call: TRBJ2-6
clone_size: .
d_call: .
v_call: TRBV7-9

cdr3_aa: CASSQGVLAGQSYEQYF
j_call: TRBJ2-7
clone_size: .
d_call: TRBD2
v_call: TRBV4-1

cdr3_aa: CASSYSGTGDNYGYTF
j_call: TRBJ1-2
clone_size: .
d_call: TRBD1
v_call: TRBV6-6

cdr3_aa: CATTPGGAQETQYF
j_call: TRBJ2-5
clone_size: .
d_call: .
v_call: TRBV19

cdr3_aa: CASSSPEAPGNTIYF
j_call: TRBJ1-3
clone_size: once
d_call: .
v_call: TRBV5-1

cdr3_aa: CASSFTPQGQVSQPQHF
j_call: TRBJ1-5
clone_size: .
d_call: TRBD1
v_call: TRBV7-9

cdr3_aa: CASSAQQGRNTEAFF
j_call: TRBJ1-1
clone_size: .
d_call: TRBD1
v_call: TRBV25-1

cdr3_aa: CSVEVWGPEQFF
j_call: TRBJ2-1
clone_size: .
d_call: .
v_call: TRBV29-1

cdr3_aa: CASSSQARRDTEAFF
j_call: TRBJ1-1
clone_size: few
d_call: .
v_call: TRBV9

cdr3_aa: CSVDSLQANTDTQYF
j_call: TRBJ2-3
clone_size: .
d_call: .
v_call: TRBV29-1

cdr3_aa: CSVGDRTNTEAFF
j_call: TRBJ1-1
clone_size: .
d_call: TRBD1
v_call: TRBV29-1

cdr3_aa: CASSYGEETQYF
j_call: TRBJ2-5
clone_size: once
d_call: .
v_call: TRBV6-6

cdr3_aa: CASSLDEQFF
j_call: TRBJ2-1
clone_size: .
d_call: .
v_call: TRBV7-9

cdr3_aa: CASSKNDRPPYEQYF
j_call: TRBJ2-7
clone_size: .
d_call: .
v_call: TRBV27

cdr3_aa: CASSIVGTAYGYTF
j_call: TRBJ1-2
clone_size: .
d_call: TRBD1
v_call: TRBV19

cdr3_aa: CASSFGGGNRETQYF
j_call: TRBJ2-5
clone_size: .
d_call: .
v_call: TRBV5-1

cdr3_aa: CASSPPGTGFTGELFF
j_call: TRBJ2-2
clone_size: .
d_call: .
v_call: TRBV25-1

cdr3_aa: CASSLGTEAFF
j_call: TRBJ1-1
clone_size: few
d_call: .
v_call: TRBV14

cdr3_aa: CASSSAGMNTEAFF
j_call: TRBJ1-1
clone_size: .
d_call: .
v_call: TRBV5-1

cdr3_aa: CASRLDRESYGYTF
j_call: TRBJ1-2
clone_size: .
d_call: .
v_call: TRBV2

cdr3_aa: CASSSGRRELAFF
j_call: TRBJ1-1
clone_size: .
d_call: .
v_call: TRBV6-5

cdr3_aa: CASSFGGSLDEQYF
j_call: TRBJ2-7
clone_size: once
d_call: TRBD2
v_call: TRBV7-6

cdr3_aa: CASSPKGPDEQYF
j_call: TRBJ2-7
clone_size: .
d_call: .
v_call: TRBV18

cdr3_aa: CASSVKGSSGNTIYF
j_call: TRBJ1-3
clone_size: .
d_call: .
v_call: TRBV9

cdr3_aa: CSASLQDEQFF
j_call: TRBJ2-1
clone_size: few
d_call: .
v_call: TRBV20-1

cdr3_aa: CASSYSHRTANSPLHF
j_call: TRBJ1-6
clone_size: .
d_call: .
v_call: TRBV6-5

cdr3_aa: CASSLAAGEETQYF
j_call: TRBJ2-5
clone_size: few
d_call: .
v_call: TRBV11-2

cdr3_aa: CASIGGNTEAFF
j_call: TRBJ1-1
clone_size: .
d_call: .
v_call: TRBV19

cdr3_aa: CAISEGMGQPQHF
j_call: TRBJ1-5
clone_size: .
d_call: .
v_call: TRBV10-3

cdr3_aa: CASSLGTWGTSTDTQYF
j_call: TRBJ2-3
clone_size: .
d_call: .
v_call: TRBV5-1

cdr3_aa: CASARSGNTGELFF
j_call: TRBJ2-2
clone_size: .
d_call: .
v_call: TRBV7-2

cdr3_aa: CASSLGSSSGNTIYF
j_call: TRBJ1-3
clone_size: .
d_call: .
v_call: TRBV7-9

cdr3_aa: CASSPVSGGYTF
j_call: TRBJ1-2
clone_size: once
d_call: .
v_call: TRBV28

cdr3_aa: CASRPSGTGGTEAFF
j_call: TRBJ1-1
clone_size: few
d_call: TRBD1
v_call: TRBV27

cdr3_aa: CASSVEGGAASGNTIYF
j_call: TRBJ1-3
clone_size: .
d_call: .
v_call: TRBV9

cdr3_aa: CSVDFTGTGELFF
j_call: TRBJ2-2
clone_size: .
d_call: .
v_call: TRBV29-1

cdr3_aa: CASDRGASGGADTQYF
j_call: TRBJ2-3
clone_size: .
d_call: TRBD2
v_call: TRBV7-2

cdr3_aa: CASDSVTTLSYEQYF
j_call: TRBJ2-7
clone_size: .
d_call: .
v_call: TRBV2

cdr3_aa: CASSLGRTANTEAFF
j_call: TRBJ1-1
clone_size: .
d_call: .
v_call: TRBV5-6

cdr3_aa: CASSPSPGGGMAAFF
j_call: TRBJ1-1
clone_size: .
d_call: .
v_call: TRBV14

cdr3_aa: CASSLVGQGYNEQFF
j_call: TRBJ2-1
clone_size: .
d_call: TRBD1
v_call: TRBV5-1

cdr3_aa: CASSEVSTDTQYF
j_call: TRBJ2-3
clone_size: .
d_call: .
v_call: TRBV6-1

cdr3_aa: CASRGGSGRGEQYF
j_call: TRBJ2-7
clone_size: .
d_call: .
v_call: TRBV5-1

cdr3_aa: CASSITDTNTEAFF
j_call: TRBJ1-1
clone_size: .
d_call: .
v_call: TRBV7-8